A single sample is the source of the 29 T cell receptor beta chains below, sequenced in a study of T cell repertoires in cytomegalovirus infection. Using its own MiXCR run on the reads, TCRdb lists one record per CDR3 protein. The sample yields roughly 720,000 distinct CDR3 sequences, 35% seen once. Sequencing used PBMCs. The receptors here all came from a human donor in good health (CMV status not recorded). Some clones in this sample may be carry-over from other donors' samples.

This clonotype was observed a handful of times. This chain uses TRBV28 with TRBJ1-3; no firm D call. Germline V gives CDR1 MDHEN, CDR2 SYDVKM. There are 16 residues in the CDR3. V dropped 3 bases and J dropped 0 bases, with 12 bases sitting between them. For the CDR3, the DNA is TGTGCCAGCAGTTTTGGTACGAGGAGCTCTGGAAACACCATATATTTT. It translates to CASSFGTRSSGNTIYF. Drawing the rest from reference TRBV28 and TRBJ1-3, the complete variable domain is DVKVTQSSRYLVKRTGEKVFLECVQDMDHENMFWYRQDPGLGLRLIYFSYDVKMKEKGDIPEGYSVSREKKERFSLILESASTNQTSMYLCASSFGTRSSGNTIYFGEGSWLTVV.

This clonotype was counted only a few times. J is TRBJ2-5 and V is TRBV3-1; D is perhaps TRBD1 (6 bases). Germline lookup yields CDR1 LGHDT and CDR2 YNNKEL (reference sequence). The V and J ends lost 1 base and 2 bases respectively, with 8 bases between them. This CDR3 spans 14 amino acids. In nucleotides, the CDR3 is TGTGCCAGCAGCCAAGCGAGGGGGCAAGAGACCCAGTACTTC. This gives the protein CASSQARGQETQYF.

This clonotype was picked up a small number of times. The gene calls are TRBV28 and TRBJ1-2, with TRBD1 as a possible D gene (5 bases). The CDR3 loop spans 12 amino acids. Germline V gene data show CDR1 as MDHEN and CDR2 as SYDVKM. The ends were cut back, 5 bases at V and 10 bases at J, with 14 bases in the middle. Here the CDR3 DNA reads TGTGCCAGCAGTCGACAGACAGTAGACTACACCTTC. Translating it yields CASSRQTVDYTF.

The V and J genes are TRBV4-1 and TRBJ2-7; 11 nucleotides line up with TRBD2. Germline assignment: CDR1 MGHRA and CDR2 YSYEKL. V trimming: 3 bases; J trimming: 1 base; junction bases outside the gene matches: 2. The CDR3 length is 15 residues. The CDR3 loop is CASSHLAGGSYEQYF. In nucleotides, the CDR3 is TGCGCCAGCAGCCACCTAGCGGGAGGTTCCTACGAGCAGTACTTC.

Many counts were recorded for this clonotype. The J gene is TRBJ2-7, the V gene TRBV28; D may match TRBD1 or TRBD2 (5 bases each). The germline CDR1 and CDR2 sequences are MDHEN and SYDVKM. This CDR3 has 15 amino acids. With 4 bases removed from V and 3 bases from J, the gap between germline ends came to 16 bases. In DNA form, the CDR3 reads TGTGCCAGCAGTTCTGGGACGGGTATACTCTACGAGCAGTACTTC. Protein sequence: CASSSGTGILYEQYF. The full variable domain, in which reference TRBV28 and TRBJ2-7 provide the parts outside the CDR3, is DVKVTQSSRYLVKRTGEKVFLECVQDMDHENMFWYRQDPGLGLRLIYFSYDVKMKEKGDIPEGYSVSREKKERFSLILESASTNQTSMYLCASSSGTGILYEQYFGPGTRLTVT.

This clonotype was detected many times. The chain employs TRBV7-6 and TRBJ2-7, with D perhaps TRBD1 (7 bases). CDR3 length: 14 amino acids. Per the germline V gene, CDR1 is SGHVS and CDR2 is FNYEAQ. The V end lost 5 bases, the J end lost 5 bases, and 16 bases lay between the germline ends. The chain's CDR3 is CASSRAGGKDEQYF. The CDR3 DNA reads as TGTGCCAGCAGCCGAGCAGGGGGGAAGGACGAGCAGTACTTC.

This chain connects TRBV19 to TRBJ2-5, with TRBD1 identical over 10 bases. The germline V gene has CDR1 LNHDA and CDR2 SQIVND (reference sequence). CDR3 size: 16 residues. V trimming: 8 bases; J trimming: 4 bases; junction bases outside the gene matches: 13. CDR3 loop: CASSAWDRGGRETQYF. CDR3 sequence (DNA): TGTGCCAGTTCGGCCTGGGACAGGGGAGGTAGAGAGACCCAGTACTTC.

This clonotype was observed a few times. With a much larger clone just one base away, this may be a read error. This sequence joins TRBV27 and TRBJ2-2; tentatively, D is TRBD2 (6 bases). CDR1 and CDR2 from the germline V gene are MNHEY and SMNVEV (reference sequence). V was clipped by 10 bases and J by 4 bases, with 16 bases between them. The CDR3 covers 14 residues. Written as DNA, the CDR3 is TGTGCCATCAGATCTTCCGGGGGCACCGGGGAGCTGTTTTTT. It encodes CAIRSSGGTGELFF.

This clonotype occurred a few times. V and J are TRBV29-1 and TRBJ2-1, with 8 nucleotides matching TRBD1. CDR3 length equals 10 residues. Germline V gene sequence: CDR1 SQVTM, CDR2 ANQGSEA. The CDR3 nucleotides are TGCAGTGCTGGACAGGGTGACCAGTTCTTC. Translated: CSAGQGDQFF.

This rearrangement joins TRBV5-6 to TRBJ2-6; D gene ambiguous. CDR1 is SGHDT and CDR2 is YYEEEE in the germline V gene. The CDR3 runs 17 residues. The V gene lost 2 bases and the J gene lost 1 base, with 13 bases spanning the gap. The CDR3 loop is CASSLSVFVSGANVLTF. As DNA, the CDR3 is TGTGCCAGCAGCTTATCGGTTTTTGTATCTGGGGCCAACGTCCTGACTTTC.

The chain links TRBV29-1 to TRBJ1-1; D is ambiguous. The V end lost 1 base, the J end lost 0 bases, and 12 bases lay between the germline ends. CDR1 is SQVTM, CDR2 ANQGSEA, per germline. CDR3 length equals 15 residues. Written as DNA, the CDR3 is TGCAGCGTTGAAGTTATGGCAGCCGTGAACACTGAAGCTTTCTTT. Translated: CSVEVMAAVNTEAFF.

This clonotype was picked up many times. The rearrangement joins TRBV7-2 to TRBJ2-7; 10 bases match TRBD2. The germline V gene has CDR1 SGHTA and CDR2 FQGNSA. Trimming at V came to 0 bases and at J to 7 bases, leaving 18 bases not matched to a gene. The CDR3 has 19 residues. The CDR3 region is CASSLAASGLAPRAGEQYF. CDR3 DNA: TGTGCCAGCAGCTTAGCGGCATCGGGACTAGCGCCCAGGGCCGGGGAGCAGTACTTC.

Of note for this clonotype: Because it lacks the conserved phenylalanine or tryptophan at the end, this CDR3 is likely a read error. This rearrangement joins TRBV12-3 or TRBV12-4 to TRBJ1-5, with a tentative D call TRBD1 (5 bases). V lost 5 bases to trimming and J lost 11 bases, with 19 bases between them. The CDR3 length is 14 residues. The CDR3 bases are TGTGCCAGCAGTGAGACAGCCGCTCTAGGGTCCCAGCATTTA. Translation: CASSETAALGSQHL.

This clonotype has a handful of counts. The chain couples TRBV3-1 to TRBJ2-7; D possibly corresponds to TRBD2 (6 bases). Germline assignment: CDR1 LGHDT and CDR2 YNNKEL (reference sequence). The germline V and J ends were trimmed by 1 base and 2 bases, with 12 bases remaining between them. This CDR3 has 15 residues. CDR3 protein: CASSQVSSGPYEQYF. The CDR3 DNA reads TGTGCCAGCAGCCAAGTAAGCAGCGGGCCCTACGAGCAGTACTTC.

This chain joins TRBV6-5 and TRBJ2-3, with 9 bases that match TRBD2. Looked up from germline, CDR1 is MNHEY and CDR2 is SVGAGI. V lost 5 bases, J lost 6 bases, and 9 bases stayed unmatched. This CDR3 is 15 amino acids long. The CDR3 DNA is TGTGCCAGCAGTATAATAGCGGGAGTCGCCGATACGCAGTATTTT. Encoded protein: CASSIIAGVADTQYF.

The chain employs TRBV12-3 or TRBV12-4 and TRBJ2-1, with 9 bases that match TRBD2. J gave up 4 bases and V 7 bases, and 5 bases lay outside the gene matches. CDR3 size: 14 residues. CDR3 sequence reads: CASTGLATYNEQFF. The DNA of the CDR3 is TGTGCCAGCACCGGACTAGCGACATACAATGAGCAGTTCTTC.

This clonotype is medium-sized by share. This chain uses TRBV7-2 with TRBJ2-2, with D unclear. Germline V gene sequence: CDR1 SGHTA, CDR2 FQGNSA. Trimming left V 3 bases short and J 1 base short, with 6 bases between. The CDR3 consists of 14 residues. The CDR3 sequence is CASSLARNTGELFF. The CDR3 DNA sequence: TGTGCCAGCAGCTTGGCCCGGAACACCGGGGAGCTGTTTTTT.

This clonotype was recorded at least ten times. This sequence joins TRBV20-1 and TRBJ2-7, with 10 positions matching TRBD1. The CDR3 has 15 residues. CDR1 DFQATT and CDR2 SNEGSKA come from the germline V gene (reference sequence). V trimming: 3 bases; J trimming: 7 bases; junction bases outside the gene matches: 12. The DNA of the CDR3 is TGCAGTGCTAGTCGAGGGACAGGGGAAGCGGGGGAGCAGTACTTC. Translation gives CSASRGTGEAGEQYF.

Points on this clonotype: A read error may be the cause here, since a much bigger clone is one base away. In this CDR3 the conserved last residue, phenylalanine or tryptophan, is missing, so a read error is likely. The chain combines TRBV6-8 with TRBJ2-7, with D unclear. The CDR3 is made up of 13 amino acids. Germline V gene data show CDR1 as MNHGY and CDR2 as SAAAGT. Between the trimmed V and J ends, which lost 8 bases and 2 bases, there was a span of 13 bases. In DNA, the CDR3 is TGTGCCAGCGGGAAGTACGGAACCTACGAGCAGTACTTA. Encoded protein: CASGKYGTYEQYL.

Comment on this clonotype: A much larger clone sits a single nucleotide away, making a read error possible. The chain employs TRBV7-9 and TRBJ1-1; 7 bases line up with TRBD1. The CDR3 covers 14 residues. The germline CDR1 and CDR2 sequences are SEHNR and FQNEAQ (reference sequence). The CDR3 nucleotides are TGTGCCAGCAGCTTAACCCGGGACAGCTTGACAGCTTACTTT. Its translation is CASSLTRDSLTAYF.

The V call is TRBV28, the J call TRBJ2-5, with unresolved D. This CDR3 spans 14 amino acids. Per the germline V gene, CDR1 is MDHEN and CDR2 is SYDVKM. V was shortened by 3 bases and J by 3 bases, with 11 bases between the two germline ends. The CDR3, as DNA: TGTGCCAGCAGTTTCGTAACAGATGAAGAGACCCAGTACTTC. This codes for CASSFVTDEETQYF.

This rearrangement joins TRBV6-5 to TRBJ1-1, with D possibly being TRBD1 (6 bases). Trimming stripped 6 bases from V and 10 bases from J, with 21 bases between. CDR1 MNHEY and CDR2 SVGAGI come from the germline V gene. This CDR3 is 14 amino acids long. The CDR3 protein is CASSRGQTRWGAFF. In nucleotides, the CDR3 is TGTGCCAGCAGCCGCGGACAGACGCGGTGGGGAGCTTTCTTT.

The chain links TRBV7-9 to TRBJ1-2; TRBD1 aligns across 7 bases. Trimming took 5 bases from V and 4 from J; bases not matched to a gene: 7. Per the germline V gene, CDR1 is SEHNR and CDR2 is FQNEAQ (reference sequence). This CDR3 contains 14 residues. The CDR3 reads CASSPRDSSYGYTF. As DNA, the CDR3 is TGTGCCAGCAGCCCCCGGGACAGCTCCTATGGCTACACCTTC.

This clonotype was found once. The chain has TRBV5-1 and TRBJ2-7, with 8 bases lining up with TRBD1. Germline V gene data show CDR1 as SGHRS and CDR2 as YFSETQ. This CDR3 is built from 15 residues. The V gene end was trimmed by 4 bases and the J gene end by 0 bases; junction bases not matched to a gene: 6. The CDR3 DNA reads as TGCGCCAGCAGCGCATGGACAGGGCCCTCCTACGAGCAGTACTTC. Translation: CASSAWTGPSYEQYF.

This clonotype appeared many times. The V gene is TRBV7-2, the J gene TRBJ1-4; D is unclear. The CDR3 is made up of 15 amino acids. The V gene lost 0 bases and the J gene lost 4 bases, with 9 bases spanning the gap. Per germline, CDR1 SGHTA and CDR2 FQGNSA. In DNA, the CDR3 is TGTGCCAGCAGCTTAGCTGGAGCAAGTAATGAAAAACTGTTTTTT. It yields the protein CASSLAGASNEKLFF.

This clonotype was detected a few times. This chain's CDR3 is CASSQDKREWGDTQYF. For the CDR3, the DNA is TGTGCCAGCAGCCAAGATAAGCGGGAGTGGGGAGATACGCAGTATTTT. This rearrangement joins TRBV4-2 to TRBJ2-3; 8 bases fit TRBD2. Germline CDR1 and CDR2: LGHNA and YNFKEQ. This CDR3 region has 16 residues. V was pared by 0 bases and J by 5 bases, with 7 bases of the junction left unmatched.

This clonotype has just a few counts. The genes are TRBV12-3 or TRBV12-4 and TRBJ1-2, with 7 bases fitting TRBD1. The CDR3 is 14 residues long. Trimming at V came to 8 bases and at J to 4 bases, leaving 10 bases not matched to a gene. The CDR3 bases are TGTGCCAGCGGAAGCTCACAGGGGTCCTATGGCTACACCTTC. This codes for CASGSSQGSYGYTF.

This chain joins TRBV18 and TRBJ2-7; D is perhaps TRBD1 (5 bases). Germline V gene sequence: CDR1 KGHSH, CDR2 LQKENI. V lost 3 bases and J lost 2, with 11 bases in between. This CDR3 spans 14 amino acids. DNA for the CDR3: TGTGCCAGCTCACCTTCGGACATTCCCTACGAGCAGTACTTC. Residues: CASSPSDIPYEQYF.

The chain is built from TRBV5-1 and TRBJ2-7; 8 bases are shared with TRBD1. With 4 bases clipped from V and 3 bases from J, the junction kept 6 bases outside the gene matches. Germline CDR1 reads SGHRS; CDR2 reads YFSETQ. The CDR3 is 14 residues long. CDR3: CASSLRDRFYEQYF. The DNA for the CDR3 is TGCGCCAGCAGCCTAAGGGACAGGTTCTACGAGCAGTACTTC.